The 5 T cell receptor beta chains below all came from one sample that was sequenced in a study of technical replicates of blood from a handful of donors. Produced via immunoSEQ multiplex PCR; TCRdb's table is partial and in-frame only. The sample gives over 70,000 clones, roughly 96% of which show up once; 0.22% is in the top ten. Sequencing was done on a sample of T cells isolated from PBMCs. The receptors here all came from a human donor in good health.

CDR3 DNA: TGTGCCAGCAGTTACTCCGTTAACTATGGCTACACCTTC. Translating it yields CASSYSVNYGYTF. The V call is TRBV6-5, the J call TRBJ1-2; D ambiguous. Germline loops: CDR1 MNHEY, CDR2 SVGAGI. The CDR3 covers 13 residues. The V gene lost 0 bases and the J gene lost 1 base, with 3 bases spanning the gap.

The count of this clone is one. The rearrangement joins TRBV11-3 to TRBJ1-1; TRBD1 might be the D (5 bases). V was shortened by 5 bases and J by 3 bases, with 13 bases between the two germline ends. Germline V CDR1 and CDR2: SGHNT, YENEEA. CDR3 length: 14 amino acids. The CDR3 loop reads CASSRAGRHTEAFF. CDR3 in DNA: TGTGCCAGCAGCCGGGCGGGGCGTCACACTGAAGCTTTCTTT.

CDR3 region: CASSFSAINTEAFF. The CDR3 nucleotides read TGTGCCAGCAGCTTCTCTGCGATAAACACTGAAGCTTTCTTT. The chain has TRBV11-2 and TRBJ1-1; D not resolved. V was pared by 3 bases and J by 2 bases, with 10 bases between. The CDR3 contains 14 residues. Germline V gene sequence: CDR1 SGHAT, CDR2 FQNNGV. Combining the CDR3 with reference TRBV11-2 and TRBJ1-1 gives the whole variable domain EAGVAQSPRYKIIEKRQSVAFWCNPISGHATLYWYQQILGQGPKLLIQFQNNGVVDDSQLPKDRFSAERLKGVDSTLKIQPAKLEDSAVYLCASSFSAINTEAFFGQGTRLTVV.

CDR3: CASSFRTGHEQYF. CDR3 sequence (DNA): TGTGCCAGCAGTTTCCGAACGGGTCACGAGCAGTACTTC. The chain joins TRBV6-5 to TRBJ2-7; D is unresolved. This CDR3 region has 13 residues. V lost 4 bases and J lost 5, with 12 bases in between. The germline V gene encodes CDR1 MNHEY and CDR2 SVGAGI.

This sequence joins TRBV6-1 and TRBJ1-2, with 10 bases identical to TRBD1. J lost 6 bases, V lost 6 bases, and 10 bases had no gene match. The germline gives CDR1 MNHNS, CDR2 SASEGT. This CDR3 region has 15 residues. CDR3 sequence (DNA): TGTGCCAGCAGGATTACTACCGGGACAGGGGATGGCTACACCTTC. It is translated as CASRITTGTGDGYTF.